The source of this T cell receptor beta chain is a study of shared clonotypes between healthy human individuals. The V and J ends lost 2 bases and 6 bases respectively, with 10 bases between them. This CDR3 is built from 13 residues. Germline loops: CDR1 MDHEN, CDR2 SYDVKM. Sequenced by immunoSEQ multiplex PCR; TCRdb stores in-frame clones only, minus some. The sample records 2.3 million or so clones, 85% to 95% being singletons. This receptor was taken from a man younger than 30 in good health. Some clones in this sample may be carry-over from other donors' samples. This chain uses TRBV28 with TRBJ1-1; D not resolved. Sequenced material: naive CD4+ T cells from PBMCs. This sample's subset: CD45RA+ positively selected. The CDR3 here is CASSLIGVAEAFF. DNA of the CDR3: TGTGCCAGCAGTTTAATCGGGGTTGCTGAAGCTTTCTTT.